The 8 T cell receptor beta chains reported below all come from one sample, sequenced in a study of blood T cell repertoires in COVID-19. Sequencing was performed with immunoSEQ multiplex PCR; in TCRdb, only in-frame clones are kept and a portion is missing. The sample shows around 170,000 clones, about 80% of them seen only once. The sequenced material came from peripheral blood. The receptors were sampled from a man between 70 and 80 years old with active or convalescent COVID-19.

The gene calls are TRBV6-4 and TRBJ2-2; TRBD1 agrees at 7 bases. The length of the CDR3 is 14 residues. CDR1 is MRHNA and CDR2 is SNTAGT in the germline V gene. V lost 6 bases and J lost 3; bases outside the gene matches: 4. In nucleotides, the CDR3 is TGTGCCAGCAGGGGGGACAGTTACACCGGGGAGCTGTTTTTT. This codes for CASRGDSYTGELFF.

The chain uses TRBV3-1 (or the pseudogene TRBV3-2) and TRBJ1-1, with 9 bases matching TRBD1. From germline, CDR1 is LGHDT and CDR2 YNNKEL (reference sequence). V was clipped by 1 base and J by 0 bases; unmatched bases: 0. This CDR3 has 15 residues. DNA of the CDR3: TGTGCCAGCAGCCAAGGACAGGGGGTGAACACTGAAGCTTTCTTT. Encoded protein: CASSQGQGVNTEAFF.

This CDR3 is CASSLEGGSTGELFF. CDR3 nucleotide sequence: TGTGCCAGCAGCCTAGAGGGGGGGAGCACCGGGGAGCTGTTTTTT. This chain uses TRBV7-9 with TRBJ2-2; D possibly corresponds to TRBD2 (7 bases). The CDR3 length is 15 residues. V dropped 5 bases and J dropped 4 bases, with 14 bases sitting between them. Germline CDR1 SEHNR, CDR2 FQNEAQ (reference sequence).

This sequence joins TRBV19 and TRBJ1-4; 11 nucleotides agree with TRBD1. The CDR3 has 15 residues. After removal of 5 bases from V and 8 bases from J, the junction contained 7 bases not matched to a gene. CDR1 is LNHDA, CDR2 SQIVND, per germline (reference sequence). CDR3 sequence: CASSPRTGGGEKLFF. The CDR3 region has the DNA TGTGCCAGTAGTCCACGGACAGGGGGCGGCGAAAAACTGTTTTTT.

The genes are TRBV7-8 and TRBJ2-5; TRBD2 might be the D (6 bases). Germline V gene lookup returns CDR1 SGHVS and CDR2 FQNEAQ. CDR3 size: 14 residues. V lost 5 bases and J 1 base, leaving 11 bases between the germline ends. Here the CDR3 reads CASSLRRVQETQYF. The CDR3 DNA reads TGTGCCAGCAGCCTAAGGAGGGTCCAAGAGACCCAGTACTTC.

The table lists this clone with a count of one. The J gene is TRBJ1-3, the V gene TRBV9; TRBD1 might be the D (6 bases). Per germline, CDR1 SGDLS and CDR2 YYNGEE. The CDR3 runs to 14 residues. Trimming cost V 0 bases and J 4 bases, with 8 bases left between them. The CDR3 DNA reads TGTGCCAGCAGCGTAGACGGACAGGGAAACACCATATATTTT. Its protein product is CASSVDGQGNTIYF.

This clone was observed once. The V and J genes are TRBV13 and TRBJ1-1; possibly TRBD1 for D (5 bases). The V end was cut by 0 bases, the J end by 5 bases, with 10 bases between. There are 14 residues in the CDR3. The germline V gene has CDR1 PRHDT and CDR2 FYEKMQ (reference sequence). The chain's CDR3 is CASSLGPPGTEAFF. DNA for the CDR3: TGTGCCAGCAGCTTAGGGCCTCCAGGGACTGAAGCTTTCTTT.

The rearrangement joins TRBV21-1 to TRBJ2-7; TRBD2, the table's D call, was not compared with the DNA. TRBV21-1 is described as a pseudogene. CDR3 length: 12 amino acids. The CDR3 here is CASSLIGGTGYF. The CDR3 nucleotides read TGTGCCAGCAGCCTAATCGGGGGGACTGGGTACTTC.